Shown below are 18 T cell receptor beta chains from a single sample sequenced in a study of CD8+ T cells in alopecia areata. Following RNA extraction, reverse transcription yielded cDNA that acted as the sequencing template. TCRdb keeps only in-frame clones here, not all; method: immunoSEQ multiplex PCR. The sample records over 150,000 clones, around 50% being singletons. The treatment here: oral pan-JAK inhibitor, 5-10 mg twice daily. Source: CD8+ T cells sorted from blood, taken at week 24, from a patient treated with tofacitinib. Every receptor here comes from a human donor with alopecia areata.

This chain links TRBV6-4 with TRBJ2-5; no clear D. Germline V lookup: CDR1 MRHNA, CDR2 SNTAGT. The CDR3 runs 15 residues. Trimming shortened V by 1 base and J by 2 bases, and 11 bases separated the two germline ends. CDR3 sequence (DNA): TGTGCCAGCAGTGACTTAGGGCAGCTTCAAGAGACCCAGTACTTC. As protein: CASSDLGQLQETQYF.

J is TRBJ2-1 and V is TRBV25-1; TRBD2 matches 7 bases. Germline V CDR1 and CDR2: MGHDK, SYGVNS. Losses at the gene ends were 4 bases for V and 8 bases for J; bases not matched to a gene: 11. The CDR3 is 15 amino acids. This CDR3 reads CASSGGGETLHEQFF. CDR3 nucleotides: TGTGCCAGCAGTGGTGGGGGGGAAACCCTGCATGAGCAGTTCTTC.

This chain links TRBV27 with TRBJ2-5, with TRBD1 as a possible D gene (6 bases). CDR3 length: 14 amino acids. CDR1 is MNHEY, CDR2 SMNVEV, per germline (reference sequence). Trimming pared 4 bases from V and 4 bases from J, leaving 13 bases between. The CDR3 bases are TGTGCCAGCAGTTCAAACCGACAGGCAGAGACCCAGTACTTC. Translating it yields CASSSNRQAETQYF.

This clone was detected only a few times. This chain uses TRBV7-9 with TRBJ2-3; TRBD2 matches at 8 bases. CDR3 length: 14 amino acids. CDR1 and CDR2 (germline): SEHNR, FQNEAQ (reference sequence). V shed 11 bases and J 4 bases; nucleotides not matched to a gene: 11. CDR3: CARRGAGASDTQYF. In DNA, the CDR3 is TGTGCCCGAAGGGGAGCGGGGGCCTCAGATACGCAGTATTTT.

CDR3 protein: CASSVGLSYEQYF. CDR3 nucleotide sequence: TGTGCCAGCAGCGTAGGTCTTTCCTACGAGCAGTACTTC. The genes are TRBV9 and TRBJ2-7; D uncertain. With 0 bases removed from V and 1 base from J, the gap between germline ends came to 5 bases. Looked up from germline, CDR1 is SGDLS and CDR2 is YYNGEE. The CDR3 runs 13 residues.

The rearrangement joins TRBV6-6 to TRBJ2-3; D gene unclear. V was shortened by 2 bases and J by 2 bases, with 8 bases between the two germline ends. The CDR3 spans 14 residues. From germline, CDR1 is MNHNY and CDR2 SVGAGI (reference sequence). The CDR3 region is CASSYPSFTDTQYF. In DNA form, the CDR3 reads TGTGCCAGCAGTTACCCCAGTTTCACAGATACGCAGTATTTT.

The chain carries TRBV6-5 and TRBJ1-2; TRBD1 matches at 8 bases. Looked up from germline, CDR1 is MNHEY and CDR2 is SVGAGI. V trimming: 6 bases; J trimming: 6 bases; junction bases outside the gene matches: 6. This CDR3 region has 13 residues. The CDR3 nucleotides are TGTGCCAGCAGGGCAGGGGGCGCGAATGGCTACACCTTC. Amino acid sequence: CASRAGGANGYTF.

The table lists this clone with a few counts. J is TRBJ1-5 and V is TRBV27; D not resolved. Germline CDR1 is MNHEY and CDR2 is SMNVEV (reference sequence). CDR3 length: 13 residues. The germline V and J ends were trimmed by 6 bases and 0 bases, with 6 bases remaining between them. CDR3 nucleotides: TGTGCCAGCAGGGGCGGTAGCAATCAGCCCCAGCATTTT. Translated: CASRGGSNQPQHF.

This clone appeared many times. The J gene is TRBJ2-1, the V gene TRBV25-1; 8 bases are a match to TRBD2. In germline, CDR1 is MGHDK, CDR2 SYGVNS. V shed 2 bases, J shed 8 bases, and the junction held 5 bases outside the gene matches. The CDR3 sequence is 14 residues long. In DNA, the CDR3 is TGTGCCAGCAGTGAAAGCGGGGGCGGGGATGAGCAGTTCTTC. This sequence encodes CASSESGGGDEQFF.

CDR3 sequence (DNA): TGTGCCAGCAGTTCGACAGGGGGCCAAACTGAAGCTTTCTTT. Protein sequence: CASSSTGGQTEAFF. J is TRBJ1-1 and V is TRBV6-6; 10 nucleotides align to TRBD1. Losses at the gene ends were 4 bases for V and 5 bases for J; bases not matched to a gene: 4. Germline V CDR1 and CDR2: MNHNY, SVGAGI (reference sequence). This CDR3 is 14 amino acids long.

The V call is TRBV30, the J call TRBJ1-2; 7 bases align to TRBD1. V dropped 0 bases and J dropped 4; count of bases not matched to a gene: 5. The CDR3 contains 14 residues. Germline CDR1 and CDR2: GTSNPN and SVGIG (reference sequence). The CDR3 spells CAWSVGDSGYGYTF. The CDR3 DNA follows: TGTGCCTGGAGTGTAGGGGACAGCGGCTATGGCTACACCTTC.

The rearrangement links TRBV19 to TRBJ2-7, with D unclear. CDR1 LNHDA and CDR2 SQIVND come from the germline V gene (reference sequence). This CDR3 comprises 14 residues. V lost 3 bases to trimming and J lost 2 bases, with 11 bases between them. As DNA, the CDR3 is TGTGCCAGTAGTATCGGCGGCGGCACCTACGAGCAGTACTTC. Its translation: CASSIGGGTYEQYF.

For the CDR3, the DNA is TGTGCCAGCAGCTTAGGAGCGGGAGGCTACAATGAGCAGTTCTTC. Protein sequence: CASSLGAGGYNEQFF. The chain joins TRBV5-6 to TRBJ2-1; 9 nucleotides align to TRBD2. This CDR3 region has 15 residues. Germline loops: CDR1 SGHDT, CDR2 YYEEEE. V lost 2 bases, J lost 3 bases, and 3 bases stayed unmatched.

Turning to this clone: One junction end disagrees with the germline gene, perhaps due to a read error. The V gene is TRBV30, the J gene TRBJ1-1; no clear D gene. The CDR3 contains 13 residues. Germline CDR1 is GTSNPN and CDR2 is SVGIG (reference sequence). The CDR3 loop is CAWRKSVNTEALF. The CDR3 DNA follows: TGTGCCTGGAGGAAGTCGGTGAACACTGAAGCTCTCTTT.

This clone was counted a few times. This chain joins TRBV29-1 and TRBJ2-1; no clear D gene. The CDR3 runs to 12 residues. Germline assignment: CDR1 SQVTM and CDR2 ANQGSEA. Trimming removed 3 bases at V and 2 bases at J, with 5 bases between. The CDR3 loop is CSVDSAYNEQFF. CDR3 nucleotide sequence: TGCAGCGTTGACAGCGCCTACAATGAGCAGTTCTTC.

The CDR3 coding sequence is TGTGCCAGCAGCTCGGGACAGGATTTGCAAGAGACCCAGTACTTC. Protein product: CASSSGQDLQETQYF. J is TRBJ2-5 and V is TRBV27; 8 bases are a match to TRBD1. The V segment lost 6 bases and the J segment 2 bases; nucleotides outside the gene matches: 8. Germline V lookup: CDR1 MNHEY, CDR2 SMNVEV (reference sequence). The length of the CDR3 is 15 residues.

This clone was observed a handful of times. This chain connects TRBV29-1 to TRBJ1-1, with no clear D. The CDR3 extends over 14 amino acids. Germline values: CDR1 SQVTM, CDR2 ANQGSEA. Deletions cut 6 bases from V and 4 bases from J, with 18 bases between. The CDR3 DNA is TGCAGCGTACCTCCCCTTGGGGAGCCCACTGAAGCTTTCTTT. Its protein is CSVPPLGEPTEAFF.

This clone was picked up a small number of times. The chain has TRBV5-1 and TRBJ2-1; D is undetermined. This CDR3 has 14 amino acids. V was pared by 5 bases and J by 8 bases, with 17 bases between. CDR1 is SGHRS and CDR2 is YFSETQ in the germline V gene. CDR3 residues: CASSPGLWDYEQFF. CDR3 coding DNA: TGCGCCAGCAGTCCTGGCCTATGGGATTATGAGCAGTTCTTC. The full variable domain, its missing parts supplied by reference TRBV5-1 and TRBJ2-1, is KAGVTQTPRYLIKTRGQQVTLSCSPISGHRSVSWYQQTPGQGLQFLFEYFSETQRNKGNFPGRFSGRQFSNSRSEMNVSTLELGDSALYLCASSPGLWDYEQFFGPGTRLTVL.